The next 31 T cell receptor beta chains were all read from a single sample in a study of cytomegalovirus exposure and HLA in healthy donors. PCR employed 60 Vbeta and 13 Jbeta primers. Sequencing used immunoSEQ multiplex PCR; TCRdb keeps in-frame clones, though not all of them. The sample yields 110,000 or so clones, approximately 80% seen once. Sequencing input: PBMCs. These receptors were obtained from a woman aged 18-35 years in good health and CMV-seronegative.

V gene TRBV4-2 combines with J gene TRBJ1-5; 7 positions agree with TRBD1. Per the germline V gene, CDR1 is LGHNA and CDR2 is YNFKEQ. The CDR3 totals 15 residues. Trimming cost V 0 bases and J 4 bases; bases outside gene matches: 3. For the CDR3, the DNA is TGTGCCAGCAGCCAAGATGGGACAGCGAATCAGCCCCAGCATTTT. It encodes CASSQDGTANQPQHF.

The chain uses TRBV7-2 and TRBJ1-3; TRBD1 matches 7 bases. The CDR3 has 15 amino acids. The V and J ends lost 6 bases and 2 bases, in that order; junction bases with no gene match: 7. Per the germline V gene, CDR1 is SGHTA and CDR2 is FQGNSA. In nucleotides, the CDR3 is TGTGCCAGCAGGCTACAGGGGACGGCTGGAAACACCATATATTTT. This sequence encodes CASRLQGTAGNTIYF.

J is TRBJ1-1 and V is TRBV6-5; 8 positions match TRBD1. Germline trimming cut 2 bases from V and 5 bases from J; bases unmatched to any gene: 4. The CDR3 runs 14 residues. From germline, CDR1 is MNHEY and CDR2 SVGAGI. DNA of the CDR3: TGTGCCAGCAGTTACCTTAGACAGGGGACTGAAGCTTTCTTT. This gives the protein CASSYLRQGTEAFF.

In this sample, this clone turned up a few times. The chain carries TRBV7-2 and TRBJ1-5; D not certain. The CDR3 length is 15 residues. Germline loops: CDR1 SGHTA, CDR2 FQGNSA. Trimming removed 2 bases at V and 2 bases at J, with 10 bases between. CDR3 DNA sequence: TGTGCCAGCAGCTTATCGGGTCGCGGCAATCAGCCCCAGCATTTT. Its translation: CASSLSGRGNQPQHF. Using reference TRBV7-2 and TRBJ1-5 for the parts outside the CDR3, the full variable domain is GAGVSQSPSNKVTEKGKDVELRCDPISGHTALYWYRQSLGQGLEFLIYFQGNSAPDKSGLPSDRFSAERTGGSVSTLTIQRTQQEDSAVYLCASSLSGRGNQPQHFGDGTRLSIL.

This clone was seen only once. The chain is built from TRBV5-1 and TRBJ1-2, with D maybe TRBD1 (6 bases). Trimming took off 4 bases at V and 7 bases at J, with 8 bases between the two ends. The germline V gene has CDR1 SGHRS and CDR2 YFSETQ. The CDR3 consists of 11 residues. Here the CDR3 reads CASSVGGGYTF. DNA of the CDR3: TGCGCCAGCAGCGTAGGGGGTGGCTACACCTTC.

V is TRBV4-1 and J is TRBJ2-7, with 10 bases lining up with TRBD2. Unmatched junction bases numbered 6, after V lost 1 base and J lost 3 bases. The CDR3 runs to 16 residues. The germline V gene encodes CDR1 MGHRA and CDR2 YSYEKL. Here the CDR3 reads CASSQGKREGFYEQYF. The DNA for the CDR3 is TGCGCCAGCAGCCAAGGAAAGCGGGAGGGGTTCTACGAGCAGTACTTC.

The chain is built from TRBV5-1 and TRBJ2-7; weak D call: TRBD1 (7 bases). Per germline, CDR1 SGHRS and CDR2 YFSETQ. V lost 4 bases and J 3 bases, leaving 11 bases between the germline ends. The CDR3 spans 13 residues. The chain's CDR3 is CASSTRGDYEQYF. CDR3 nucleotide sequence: TGCGCCAGCAGCACCAGGGGGGACTACGAGCAGTACTTC.

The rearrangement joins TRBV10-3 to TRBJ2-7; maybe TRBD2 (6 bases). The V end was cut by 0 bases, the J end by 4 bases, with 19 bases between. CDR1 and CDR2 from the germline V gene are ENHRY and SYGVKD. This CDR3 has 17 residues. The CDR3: CAISESGRTTSLYEQYF. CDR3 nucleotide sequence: TGTGCCATCAGTGAGTCGGGGAGGACAACGAGCCTTTACGAGCAGTACTTC.

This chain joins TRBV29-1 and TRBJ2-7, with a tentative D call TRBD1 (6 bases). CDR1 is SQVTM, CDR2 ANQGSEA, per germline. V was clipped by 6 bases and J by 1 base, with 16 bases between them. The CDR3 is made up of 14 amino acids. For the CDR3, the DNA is TGCAGCGTCGCCAAGGGGGTAGGATCCTACGAGCAGTACTTC. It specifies CSVAKGVGSYEQYF.

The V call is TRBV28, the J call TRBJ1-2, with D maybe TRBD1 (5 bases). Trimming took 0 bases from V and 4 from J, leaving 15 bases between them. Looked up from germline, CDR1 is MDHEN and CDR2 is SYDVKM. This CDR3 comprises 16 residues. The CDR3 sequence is CASSLWVGGRGYGYTF. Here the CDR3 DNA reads TGTGCCAGCAGTTTATGGGTGGGGGGACGGGGCTATGGCTACACCTTC.

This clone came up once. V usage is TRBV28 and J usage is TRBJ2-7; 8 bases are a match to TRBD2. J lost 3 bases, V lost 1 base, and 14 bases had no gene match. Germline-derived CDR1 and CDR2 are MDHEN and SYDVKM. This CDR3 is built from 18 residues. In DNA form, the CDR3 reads TGTGCCAGCAGTTTATTAGGCAGCGGGAGAAGGGTAGTCTACGAGCAGTACTTC. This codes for CASSLLGSGRRVVYEQYF.

CDR3 coding DNA: TGTGCCAGCAGTCCGACTAGCGGGGTCTACAATGAGCAGTTCTTC. Amino acid sequence: CASSPTSGVYNEQFF. This chain joins TRBV27 and TRBJ2-1; TRBD2 aligns across 11 bases. In germline, CDR1 is MNHEY, CDR2 SMNVEV (reference sequence). V shed 5 bases, J shed 3 bases, and the junction held 3 bases outside the gene matches. This CDR3 is built from 15 residues.

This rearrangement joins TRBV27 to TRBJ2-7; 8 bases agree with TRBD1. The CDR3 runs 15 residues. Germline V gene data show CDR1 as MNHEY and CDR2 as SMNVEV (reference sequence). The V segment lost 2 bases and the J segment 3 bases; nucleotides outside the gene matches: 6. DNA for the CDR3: TGTGCCAGCAGTTTAAGACAGGGGCTCCACTACGAGCAGTACGTC. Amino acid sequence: CASSLRQGLHYEQYV.

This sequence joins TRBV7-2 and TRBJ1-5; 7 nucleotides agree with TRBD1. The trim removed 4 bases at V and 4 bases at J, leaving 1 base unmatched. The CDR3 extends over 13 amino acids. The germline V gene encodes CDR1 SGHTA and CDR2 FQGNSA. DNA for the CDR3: TGTGCCAGCAGCTCAGGGGGTAATCAGCCCCAGCATTTT. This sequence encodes CASSSGGNQPQHF.

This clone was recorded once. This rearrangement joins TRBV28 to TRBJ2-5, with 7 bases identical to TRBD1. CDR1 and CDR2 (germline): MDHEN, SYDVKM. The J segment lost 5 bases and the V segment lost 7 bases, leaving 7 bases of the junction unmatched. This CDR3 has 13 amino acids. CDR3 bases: TGTGCCAGCACCAAGGGACAGATGGAGACCCAGTACTTC. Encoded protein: CASTKGQMETQYF.

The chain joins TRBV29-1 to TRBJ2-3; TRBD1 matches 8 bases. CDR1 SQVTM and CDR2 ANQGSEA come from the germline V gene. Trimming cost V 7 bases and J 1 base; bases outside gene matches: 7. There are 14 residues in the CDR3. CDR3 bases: TGCAGCGGCGTGTTGGGACAGGGCACAGATACGCAGTATTTT. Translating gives CSGVLGQGTDTQYF.

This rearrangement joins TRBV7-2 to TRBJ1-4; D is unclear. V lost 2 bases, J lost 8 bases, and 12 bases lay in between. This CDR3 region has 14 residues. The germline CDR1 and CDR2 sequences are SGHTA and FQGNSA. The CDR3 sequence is CASSLIQGGEKLFF. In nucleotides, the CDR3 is TGTGCCAGCAGCTTAATCCAAGGAGGAGAAAAACTGTTTTTT.

CDR3: CASRYSGDRGGTDTQYF. CDR3 bases: TGCGCCAGCAGATATTCCGGGGACAGGGGAGGTACAGATACGCAGTATTTT. The gene calls are TRBV5-1 and TRBJ2-3, with 10 bases that match TRBD1. Germline trimming cut 5 bases from V and 3 bases from J; bases unmatched to any gene: 12. This CDR3 has 17 amino acids. CDR1 and CDR2 from the germline V gene are SGHRS and YFSETQ. The variable domain in full, completed from reference TRBV5-1 and TRBJ2-3, reads KAGVTQTPRYLIKTRGQQVTLSCSPISGHRSVSWYQQTPGQGLQFLFEYFSETQRNKGNFPGRFSGRQFSNSRSEMNVSTLELGDSALYLCASRYSGDRGGTDTQYFGPGTRLTVL.

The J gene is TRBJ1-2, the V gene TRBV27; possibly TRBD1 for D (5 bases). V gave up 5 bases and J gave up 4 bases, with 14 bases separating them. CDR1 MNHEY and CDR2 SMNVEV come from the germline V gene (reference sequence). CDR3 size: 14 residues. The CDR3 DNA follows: TGTGCCAGCAGTACTGCAGGGTTAGGCTATGGCTACACCTTC. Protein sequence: CASSTAGLGYGYTF.

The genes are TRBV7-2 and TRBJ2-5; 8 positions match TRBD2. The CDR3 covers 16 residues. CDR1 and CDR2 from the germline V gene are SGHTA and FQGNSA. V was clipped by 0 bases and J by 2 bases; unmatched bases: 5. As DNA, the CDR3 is TGTGCCAGCAGCTTAGCTATAGCGGGGAAACAAGAGACCCAGTACTTC. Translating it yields CASSLAIAGKQETQYF.

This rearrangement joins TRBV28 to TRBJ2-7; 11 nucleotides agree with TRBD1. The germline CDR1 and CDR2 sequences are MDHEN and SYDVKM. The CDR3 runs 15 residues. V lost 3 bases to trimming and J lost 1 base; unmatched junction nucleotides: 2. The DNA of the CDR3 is TGTGCCAGCAGTTTTAGGGACAGGGGGTCCTACGAGCAGTACTTC. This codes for CASSFRDRGSYEQYF.

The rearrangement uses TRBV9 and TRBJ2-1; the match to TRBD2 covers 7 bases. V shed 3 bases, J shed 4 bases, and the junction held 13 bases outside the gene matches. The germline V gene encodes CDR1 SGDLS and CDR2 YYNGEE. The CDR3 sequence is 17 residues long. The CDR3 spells CASSAQTGTTSYNEQFF. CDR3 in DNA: TGTGCCAGCAGCGCTCAGACCGGGACTACAAGTTACAATGAGCAGTTCTTC.

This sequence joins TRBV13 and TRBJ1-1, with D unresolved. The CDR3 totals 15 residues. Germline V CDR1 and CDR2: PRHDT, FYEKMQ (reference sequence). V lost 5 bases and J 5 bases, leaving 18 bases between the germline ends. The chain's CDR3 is CASSPMHLGETEAFF. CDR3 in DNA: TGTGCCAGCAGCCCGATGCATCTAGGTGAGACTGAAGCTTTCTTT.

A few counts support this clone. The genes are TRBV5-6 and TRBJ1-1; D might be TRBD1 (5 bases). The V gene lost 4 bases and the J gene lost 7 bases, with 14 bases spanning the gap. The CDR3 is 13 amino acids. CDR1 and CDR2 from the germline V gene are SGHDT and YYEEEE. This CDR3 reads CASSVMGGVEAFF. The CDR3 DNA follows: TGTGCCAGCAGCGTGATGGGGGGGGTTGAAGCTTTCTTT. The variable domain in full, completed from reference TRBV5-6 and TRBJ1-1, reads DAGVTQSPTHLIKTRGQQVTLRCSPKSGHDTVSWYQQALGQGPQFIFQYYEEEERQRGNFPDRFSGHQFPNYSSELNVNALLLGDSALYLCASSVMGGVEAFFGQGTRLTVV.

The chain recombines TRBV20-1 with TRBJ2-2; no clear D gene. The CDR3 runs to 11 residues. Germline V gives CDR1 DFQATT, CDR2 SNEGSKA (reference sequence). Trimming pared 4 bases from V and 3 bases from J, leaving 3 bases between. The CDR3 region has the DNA TGCAGTGCTACCGACACCGGGGAGCTGTTTTTT. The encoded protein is CSATDTGELFF.

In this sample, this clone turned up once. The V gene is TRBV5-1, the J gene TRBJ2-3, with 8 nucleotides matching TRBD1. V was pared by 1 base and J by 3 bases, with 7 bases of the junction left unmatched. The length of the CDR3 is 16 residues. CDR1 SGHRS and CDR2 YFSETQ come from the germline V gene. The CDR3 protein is CASSLPLTGETDTQYF. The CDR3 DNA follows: TGCGCCAGCAGCTTGCCGCTGACAGGGGAGACAGATACGCAGTATTTT. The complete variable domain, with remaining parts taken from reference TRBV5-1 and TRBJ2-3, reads KAGVTQTPRYLIKTRGQQVTLSCSPISGHRSVSWYQQTPGQGLQFLFEYFSETQRNKGNFPGRFSGRQFSNSRSEMNVSTLELGDSALYLCASSLPLTGETDTQYFGPGTRLTVL.

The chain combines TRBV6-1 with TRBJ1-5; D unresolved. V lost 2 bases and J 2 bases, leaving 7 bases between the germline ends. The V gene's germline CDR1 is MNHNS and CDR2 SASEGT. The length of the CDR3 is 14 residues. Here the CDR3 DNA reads TGTGCCAGCAGTGAAATCGGTGGCAATCAGCCCCAGCATTTT. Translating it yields CASSEIGGNQPQHF.

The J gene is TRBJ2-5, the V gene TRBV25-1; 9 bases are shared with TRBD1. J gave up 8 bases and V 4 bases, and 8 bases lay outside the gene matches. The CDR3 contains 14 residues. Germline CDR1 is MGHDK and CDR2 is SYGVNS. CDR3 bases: TGTGCCAGCAGTGGAAGTCGACAGGGGGTAACCCAGTACTTC. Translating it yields CASSGSRQGVTQYF.

The CDR3, as DNA: TGTGCCAGCAGCTTAGTAAGCTCGGCGGGGGTGGGTGAGCAGTTCTTC. Protein product: CASSLVSSAGVGEQFF. The chain is built from TRBV7-8 and TRBJ2-1, with 7 positions matching TRBD2. Per germline, CDR1 SGHVS and CDR2 FQNEAQ. This CDR3 has 16 amino acids. The trim removed 1 base at V and 9 bases at J, leaving 12 bases unmatched.

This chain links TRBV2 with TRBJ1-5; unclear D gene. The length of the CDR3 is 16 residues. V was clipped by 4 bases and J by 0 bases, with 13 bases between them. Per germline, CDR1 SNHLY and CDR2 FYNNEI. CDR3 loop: CASSVVGADSNQPQHF. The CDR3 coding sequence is TGTGCCAGCAGTGTTGTCGGAGCCGATAGCAATCAGCCCCAGCATTTT. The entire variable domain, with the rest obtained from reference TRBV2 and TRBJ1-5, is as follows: EPEVTQTPSHQVTQMGQEVILRCVPISNHLYFYWYRQILGQKVEFLVSFYNNEISEKSEIFDDQFSVERPDGSNFTLKIRSTKLEDSAMYFCASSVVGADSNQPQHFGDGTRLSIL.

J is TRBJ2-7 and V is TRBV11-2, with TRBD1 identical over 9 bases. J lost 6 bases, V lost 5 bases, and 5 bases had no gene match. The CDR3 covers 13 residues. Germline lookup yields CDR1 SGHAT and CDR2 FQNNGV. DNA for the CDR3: TGTGCCAGCAGCCGGACAGGGGTGTCCGAGCAGTACGTC. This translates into CASSRTGVSEQYV.